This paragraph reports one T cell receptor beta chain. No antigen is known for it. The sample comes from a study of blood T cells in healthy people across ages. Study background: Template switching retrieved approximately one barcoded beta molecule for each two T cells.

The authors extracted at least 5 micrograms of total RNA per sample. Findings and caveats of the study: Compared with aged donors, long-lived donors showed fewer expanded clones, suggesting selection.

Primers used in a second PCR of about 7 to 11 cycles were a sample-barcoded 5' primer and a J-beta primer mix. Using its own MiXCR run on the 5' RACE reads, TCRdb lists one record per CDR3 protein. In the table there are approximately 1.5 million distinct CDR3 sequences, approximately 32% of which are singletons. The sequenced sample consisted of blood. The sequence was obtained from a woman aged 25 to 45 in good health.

The CDR3 spells CASSYSRDDISYNEQFF. The DNA for the CDR3 is TGTGCCAGCAGTTACTCCCGGGATGACATTTCCTACAATGAGCAGTTCTTC. V gene TRBV6-5 combines with J gene TRBJ2-1; possibly TRBD2 for D (5 bases). In germline, CDR1 is MNHEY, CDR2 SVGAGI. The length of the CDR3 is 17 residues. V was cut by 0 bases and J by 1 base, with 13 bases left in between.